This T cell receptor (beta chain) emerged from a study of T cell responses to AZD1222 COVID-19 vaccine. Assay used: immunoSEQ multiplex PCR; TCRdb lists only in-frame clones, some missing. Altogether fewer than 120,000 clones are present, around 80% being singletons, with the ten largest covering approximately 4.6%. The germline V gene has CDR1 LNHNV and CDR2 YYDKDF (reference sequence). CDR3 length: 16 amino acids. With 1 base clipped from V and 4 bases from J, the junction kept 8 bases outside the gene matches. The chain has TRBV15 and TRBJ2-7; 9 positions match TRBD2. This material consisted of peripheral blood, taken on day 0 of AZD1222 vaccination. The clonotype originates from an adult in good health. The CDR3 nucleotides are TGTGCCACCAGCAGAGTCGTAACTAGCGGGCTTTACGAGCAGTACTTC. This sequence encodes CATSRVVTSGLYEQYF.